This T cell receptor (beta chain) was identified in a study of blood T cell repertoires in COVID-19. This clone appeared a few times. Germline assignment: CDR1 MGHRA and CDR2 YSYEKL. The V end was cut by 4 bases, the J end by 6 bases, with 21 bases between. The length of the CDR3 is 16 residues. Repertoires were generated with immunoSEQ multiplex PCR, while TCRdb's copy carries only in-frame clones and drops some. The table includes about 500,000 clones, around 90% detected once. This TCR came from a young woman who had recovered from COVID-19. This sequence joins TRBV4-1 and TRBJ1-1, with no clear D. Source material: PBMCs or T cells enriched from blood (not recorded which). This chain's CDR3 is CASSPTRGADGSEAFF. Here the CDR3 DNA reads TGCGCCAGCAGCCCCACTCGAGGAGCAGATGGTTCTGAAGCTTTCTTT.